These 28 T cell receptor beta chains share one sample of origin, sequenced in a study of patients and donors after allogeneic stem cell transplantation (dated by TCRdb to 2020 to 2022). The method was RT-PCR. TCRdb shows the sequencer as NextSeq 550. The raw public reads went through TCRdb reprocessing: fastp at Q25, MiXCR clone calling, in-frame beta chains kept. One record per CDR3 amino acid sequence lists the most common genes and DNA. In all, the sample holds hundreds of thousands of distinct CDR3 sequences, and 38% of those were seen once. The top ten hold around a tenth of the sample. The sample was blood, either unsorted or a sorted T cell fraction (not recorded which). All receptors come from a human donor who was either an allogeneic HSCT recipient or a stem cell or donor lymphocyte infusion donor (not recorded which). It is not recorded whose cells these are; they may come from a transplant donor.

V is TRBV5-1 and J is TRBJ1-6; D not resolved. The CDR3 has 15 amino acids. Germline V lookup: CDR1 SGHRS, CDR2 YFSETQ. Trimming removed 4 bases from V and 4 bases from J, with 12 bases in between. The CDR3 loop reads CASSPSKEYNSPLHF. Written as DNA, the CDR3 is TGCGCCAGCAGCCCATCTAAGGAATATAATTCACCCCTCCACTTT.

The CDR3: CASSWTVTNTEAFF. CDR3 DNA sequence: TGTGCCAGTTCCTGGACCGTTACGAACACTGAAGCTTTCTTT. V and J are TRBV19 and TRBJ1-1; D call uncertain. V lost 8 bases, J lost 1 base, and 14 bases lay in between. This CDR3 contains 14 residues. The germline gives CDR1 LNHDA, CDR2 SQIVND (reference sequence). The full variable domain, rest sourced from reference TRBV19 and TRBJ1-1, is DGGITQSPKYLFRKEGQNVTLSCEQNLNHDAMYWYRQDPGQGLRLIYYSQIVNDFQKGDIAEGYSVSREKKESFPLTVTSAQKNPTAFYLCASSWTVTNTEAFFGQGTRLTVV.

The chain's CDR3 is CASRGGQGYGYTF. The CDR3 coding sequence is TGTGCCAGCAGGGGGGGACAGGGTTATGGCTACACCTTC. The chain employs TRBV12-3 or TRBV12-4 and TRBJ1-2; TRBD1 aligns across 9 bases. The CDR3 contains 13 residues. J lost 5 bases, V lost 6 bases, and 4 bases had no gene match.

The chain links TRBV4-2 to TRBJ2-7; D possibly corresponds to TRBD2 (6 bases). Germline CDR1 LGHNA, CDR2 YNFKEQ. Trimming removed 0 bases at V and 9 bases at J, with 18 bases between. The length of the CDR3 is 15 residues. CDR3 bases: TGTGCCAGCAGCCAAGAGGTGCAGGGAGGTGACGGGCAGTACTTC. Translation gives CASSQEVQGGDGQYF.

This sequence joins TRBV20-1 and TRBJ1-6, with TRBD1 matching 7 bases. J gave up 7 bases and V 7 bases, and 4 bases lay outside the gene matches. Germline CDR1 is DFQATT and CDR2 is SNEGSKA (reference sequence). The CDR3 runs 12 residues. The CDR3 DNA follows: TGCAGTGTCAACAGGGGCAATTCACCCCTCCACTTT. Protein product: CSVNRGNSPLHF.

This clonotype has just a few counts. The chain couples TRBV9 to TRBJ2-7; D remains ambiguous. V was clipped by 3 bases and J by 7 bases, with 14 bases between them. This CDR3 is 13 amino acids long. Germline assignment: CDR1 SGDLS and CDR2 YYNGEE. In DNA, the CDR3 is TGTGCCAGCAGCGCGTTTGGGGTGGGGGAGCAGTACTTC. Its protein product is CASSAFGVGEQYF. Based on the CDR3 plus reference TRBV9 and TRBJ2-7, the full variable domain is DSGVTQTPKHLITATGQRVTLRCSPRSGDLSVYWYQQSLDQGLQFLIQYYNGEERAKGNILERFSAQQFPDLHSELNLSSLELGDSALYFCASSAFGVGEQYFGPGTRLTVT.

The chain employs TRBV7-2 and TRBJ2-2, with a possible D match to TRBD2 (6 bases). This CDR3 is built from 15 residues. From germline, CDR1 is SGHTA and CDR2 FQGNSA. Trimming stripped 0 bases from V and 5 bases from J, with 10 bases between. The CDR3 sequence is CASSLAGGGTGELFF. The CDR3 nucleotides are TGTGCCAGCAGCTTAGCGGGGGGAGGTACCGGGGAGCTGTTTTTT.

This clonotype was seen just once. The rearrangement uses TRBV5-1 and TRBJ1-4; possibly TRBD1 for D (6 bases). Trimming stripped 5 bases from V and 5 bases from J, with 10 bases between. Germline V gene lookup returns CDR1 SGHRS and CDR2 YFSETQ. This CDR3 is 13 amino acids long. CDR3 sequence reads: CASRGARNEKLFF. The CDR3 nucleotides read TGCGCCAGCAGGGGGGCGCGGAATGAAAAACTGTTTTTT.

This CDR3 is CASTDSDIYGYTF. DNA of the CDR3: TGCGCCAGCACGGACAGCGATATCTATGGCTACACCTTC. This chain links TRBV4-1 with TRBJ1-2; the D gene is possibly TRBD1 (6 bases). The CDR3 loop spans 13 amino acids. V lost 7 bases, J lost 4 bases, and 13 bases lay in between. The germline V gene encodes CDR1 MGHRA and CDR2 YSYEKL.

This sequence joins TRBV4-1 and TRBJ1-1; 7 nucleotides align to TRBD1. The CDR3 sequence is 13 residues long. Germline V CDR1 and CDR2: MGHRA, YSYEKL. V gave up 6 bases and J gave up 4 bases; unmatched junction bases: 5. The DNA of the CDR3 is TGCGCCAGCAGACCACAGGGGAGCACTGAAGCTTTCTTT. Translated, it gives CASRPQGSTEAFF.

This chain links TRBV4-1 with TRBJ2-7; D is undetermined. Germline lookup yields CDR1 MGHRA and CDR2 YSYEKL. Trimming took off 1 base at V and 0 bases at J, with 7 bases between the two ends. This CDR3 has 14 residues. The CDR3 region is CASSQVPDSYEQYF. In nucleotides, the CDR3 is TGCGCCAGCAGCCAAGTCCCCGACTCCTACGAGCAGTACTTC.

The chain couples TRBV12-3 or TRBV12-4 to TRBJ2-1; TRBD2 matches 10 bases. V lost 5 bases to trimming and J lost 9 bases; unmatched junction nucleotides: 10. The CDR3 contains 15 residues. The CDR3: CASSPPERGGVEQFF. The CDR3, as DNA: TGTGCCAGCAGTCCCCCGGAGCGGGGGGGCGTTGAGCAGTTCTTC.

This sequence joins TRBV7-9 and TRBJ2-7; perhaps TRBD2 as D (6 bases). The CDR3 totals 12 residues. Germline CDR1 reads SEHNR; CDR2 reads FQNEAQ (reference sequence). V lost 5 bases to trimming and J lost 4 bases, with 9 bases between them. The CDR3 region has the DNA TGTGCCAGCAGCCGGGACTTGTACGAGCAGTACTTC. Translating it yields CASSRDLYEQYF. The full variable domain, rest sourced from reference TRBV7-9 and TRBJ2-7, is DTGVSQNPRHKITKRGQNVTFRCDPISEHNRLYWYRQTLGQGPEFLTYFQNEAQLEKSRLLSDRFSAERPKGSFSTLEIQRTEQGDSAMYLCASSRDLYEQYFGPGTRLTVT.

The chain employs TRBV5-6 and TRBJ2-5; either TRBD1 or TRBD2 may fit D (5 bases each). Between the trimmed V and J ends, which lost 1 base and 3 bases, there was a span of 10 bases. The CDR3 totals 14 residues. The germline gives CDR1 SGHDT, CDR2 YYEEEE. This CDR3 is CASSLRDLEETQYF. CDR3 nucleotide sequence: TGTGCCAGCAGCTTGAGGGACCTAGAAGAGACCCAGTACTTC.

This clonotype was detected a few times. This chain uses TRBV29-1 with TRBJ2-2, with D possibly called TRBD1 or TRBD2 (7 bases each). CDR1 is SQVTM, CDR2 ANQGSEA, per germline. This CDR3 is built from 13 residues. Trimming pared 5 bases from V and 4 bases from J, leaving 11 bases between. This chain's CDR3 is CSVLRGGTGELFF. CDR3 in DNA: TGCAGCGTTCTCAGGGGGGGCACCGGGGAGCTGTTTTTT.

The chain employs TRBV4-1 and TRBJ2-1, with a weak D call TRBD2 (5 bases). The CDR3 runs to 16 residues. Germline loops: CDR1 MGHRA, CDR2 YSYEKL. V was trimmed by 0 bases and J by 6 bases, leaving 15 bases between them. Here the CDR3 reads CASSQDSTMRFNEQFF. The CDR3 region has the DNA TGCGCCAGCAGCCAAGATTCGACTATGAGGTTCAATGAGCAGTTCTTC.

J is TRBJ2-3 and V is TRBV5-1; perhaps TRBD1 as D (6 bases). V was shortened by 0 bases and J by 0 bases, with 8 bases between the two germline ends. Germline V lookup: CDR1 SGHRS, CDR2 YFSETQ. The CDR3 loop spans 15 amino acids. CDR3 sequence reads: CASSLVGTSTDTQYF. The CDR3 nucleotides read TGCGCCAGCAGCTTGGTAGGGACAAGCACAGATACGCAGTATTTT.

This clonotype was seen a few times. The chain has TRBV5-6 and TRBJ1-3, with D maybe TRBD1 (5 bases). Trimming pared 5 bases from V and 2 bases from J, leaving 11 bases between. There are 14 residues in the CDR3. The germline V gene has CDR1 SGHDT and CDR2 YYEEEE. The chain's CDR3 is CASRKDKAGNTIYF. The CDR3 nucleotides read TGTGCCAGCAGGAAGGACAAAGCTGGAAACACCATATATTTT.

This clonotype was seen a few times. J is TRBJ1-5 and V is TRBV25-1; weak D call: TRBD1 (6 bases). Trimming pared 3 bases from V and 7 bases from J, leaving 16 bases between. Per the germline V gene, CDR1 is MGHDK and CDR2 is SYGVNS. The CDR3 extends over 15 amino acids. CDR3 DNA: TGTGCCAGCAGTGAGACAGGTGGTAGGGGACAGCCCCAGCATTTT. Its protein is CASSETGGRGQPQHF.

The gene calls are TRBV9 and TRBJ1-2; D remains unclear. The V end lost 3 bases, the J end lost 4 bases, and 19 bases lay between the germline ends. The V gene's germline CDR1 is SGDLS and CDR2 YYNGEE. The CDR3 contains 16 residues. CDR3 DNA: TGTGCCAGCAGCGCCGGCTCTGCCTTAAAGGGCTATGGCTACACCTTC. Its protein product is CASSAGSALKGYGYTF.

V is TRBV9 and J is TRBJ1-1, with TRBD1 matching over 10 bases. Germline CDR1 and CDR2: SGDLS and YYNGEE. V lost 3 bases to trimming and J lost 5 bases; unmatched junction nucleotides: 4. The CDR3 length is 14 residues. The CDR3 DNA is TGTGCCAGCAGCGAGACAGGGGGCGCGACTGAAGCTTTCTTT. Its translation: CASSETGGATEAFF.

This sequence joins TRBV3-1 and TRBJ1-1; perhaps TRBD1 as D (5 bases). This CDR3 is 16 amino acids long. V shed 4 bases and J shed 1 base, with 16 bases lying between them. CDR1 and CDR2 from the germline V gene are LGHDT and YNNKEL (reference sequence). This chain's CDR3 is CASSLRAGGRNTEAFF. CDR3 nucleotides: TGTGCCAGCAGCCTGCGGGCCGGGGGGAGGAACACTGAAGCTTTCTTT.

The chain links TRBV28 to TRBJ1-4, with 7 bases identical to TRBD1. The CDR3 contains 18 residues. Germline V gives CDR1 MDHEN, CDR2 SYDVKM. V was clipped by 7 bases and J by 2 bases; unmatched bases: 16. Written as DNA, the CDR3 is TGTGCCAGCACCCTAACGACAGGGCTACGCGGTACTAATGAAAAACTGTTTTTT. It specifies CASTLTTGLRGTNEKLFF.

This clonotype was observed a few times. The rearrangement uses TRBV19 and TRBJ1-2; 9 bases fit TRBD1. With 3 bases clipped from V and 1 base from J, the junction kept 12 bases outside the gene matches. CDR3 length equals 18 residues. Germline lookup yields CDR1 LNHDA and CDR2 SQIVND (reference sequence). The CDR3 nucleotides read TGTGCCAGTAGTATGATGGGGACAGGGAGCCTCCTTAACTATGGCTACACCTTC. Residues: CASSMMGTGSLLNYGYTF.

The V and J genes are TRBV20-1 and TRBJ2-1; D is ambiguous. Germline CDR1 reads DFQATT; CDR2 reads SNEGSKA (reference sequence). This CDR3 has 12 residues. Trimming left V 0 bases short and J 6 bases short, with 6 bases between. CDR3 sequence (DNA): TGCAGTGCTAGAGATTTGGGCAATGAGCAGTTCTTC. This encodes CSARDLGNEQFF.

This sequence joins TRBV7-9 and TRBJ1-6; D unresolved. The CDR3 is 12 residues long. The V and J ends lost 3 bases and 9 bases respectively, with 6 bases between them. From germline, CDR1 is SEHNR and CDR2 FQNEAQ (reference sequence). Here the CDR3 reads CASSFKLSPLHF. The CDR3 region has the DNA TGTGCCAGCAGCTTTAAGCTTTCACCCCTCCACTTT.

This clonotype was counted only a few times. The chain combines TRBV21-1 with TRBJ2-2; TRBD1, the table's D call, was not compared with the DNA. TRBV21-1 is shown as a pseudogene. The CDR3 spans 16 residues. The CDR3 loop is CASSAYRVEGTGELFF. The CDR3 DNA follows: TGTGCCAGCAGCGCCTACAGGGTAGAAGGCACCGGGGAGCTGTTTTTT.

The chain links TRBV3-1 to TRBJ2-7; no firm D call. The CDR3 consists of 11 residues. With 1 base removed from V and 6 bases from J, the gap between germline ends came to 4 bases. The germline V gene encodes CDR1 LGHDT and CDR2 YNNKEL (reference sequence). As DNA, the CDR3 is TGTGCCAGCAGCCAAGGGCGCGAGCAGTACTTC. This sequence encodes CASSQGREQYF.